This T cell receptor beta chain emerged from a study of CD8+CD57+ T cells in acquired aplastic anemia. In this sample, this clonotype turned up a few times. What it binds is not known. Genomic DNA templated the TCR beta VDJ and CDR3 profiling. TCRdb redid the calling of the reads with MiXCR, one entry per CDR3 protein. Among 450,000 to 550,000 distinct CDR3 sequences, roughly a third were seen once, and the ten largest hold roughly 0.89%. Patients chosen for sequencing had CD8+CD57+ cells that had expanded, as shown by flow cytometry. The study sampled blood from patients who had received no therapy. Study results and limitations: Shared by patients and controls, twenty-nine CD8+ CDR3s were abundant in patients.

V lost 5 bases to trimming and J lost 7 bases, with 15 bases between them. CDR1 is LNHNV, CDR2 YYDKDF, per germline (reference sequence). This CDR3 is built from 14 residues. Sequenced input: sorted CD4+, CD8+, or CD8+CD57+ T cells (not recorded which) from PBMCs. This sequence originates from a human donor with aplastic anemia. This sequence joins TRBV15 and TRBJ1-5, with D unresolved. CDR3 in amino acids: CATSRGSLGQPQHF. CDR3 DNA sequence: TGTGCCACCAGCCGTGGAAGCCTTGGGCAGCCCCAGCATTTT.